This T cell receptor beta chain was recorded in a study of human T cells and chemical hapten exposure. Time point defined: patch test 2, 6 weeks after DPC sensitization. Stated treatment: therapeutic diphenylcyclopropenone sensitization with weekly scalp DPC. Findings and limits, study-wide: Once DPC sensitization occurred, TCRs above 1 in 1000 frequency showed no change. Compared to controls, expanded TCRs made significantly more large clusters of similar CDR3s.

This clonotype was detected ten times or more. Its antigen is unidentified. Germline assignment: CDR1 SGHTA and CDR2 FQGTGA. V shed 3 bases, J shed 4 bases, and the junction held 1 base outside the gene matches. There are 15 residues in the CDR3. Separate cDNA molecules received unique molecular identifiers, which the library attached to them. From the RACE reads, TCRdb called clonotypes with MiXCR, one entry per CDR3 protein. The table lists tens of thousands of distinct CDR3 sequences, about 3% of them singletons. The source is a man in his forties with alopecia areata. Some clones in this sample may be carry-over from other donors' samples. The sample here was whole blood, taken in connection with sensitization to the hapten diphenylcyclopropenone (DPC). V and J are TRBV7-3 and TRBJ2-2, with 11 bases that match TRBD2. CDR3 residues: CASSLGLAVTGELFF. The CDR3 DNA reads TGTGCCAGCAGCTTGGGACTAGCGGTCACCGGGGAGCTGTTTTTT. Supplemented by reference TRBV7-3 and TRBJ2-2, the full variable domain reads GAGVSQTPSNKVTEKGKYVELRCDPISGHTALYWYRQSLGQGPEFLIYFQGTGAADDSGLPNDRFFAVRPEGSVSTLKIQRTERGDSAVYLCASSLGLAVTGELFFGEGSRLTVL.